The entry below gives a single T cell receptor (beta chain) sequence along with its context. Its target is not known. This PCR relied on a set of 60 Vbeta primers and 13 Jbeta primers. The protocol was immunoSEQ multiplex PCR, while the TCRdb copy is restricted to in-frame clones and leaves out a portion. The sample contains about 170,000 clones, about 80% of which appear only once. The data derive from a study of cytomegalovirus exposure and HLA in healthy donors. Study-wide results and limits: Further analysis was carried out later, and it showed several of the most significant clusters appearing linked to common viral pathogens. In a later analysis, at a false discovery rate of 0.05, roughly 18,000 TCR beta sequences were associated with HLA alleles.

Source material: PBMCs. The TCR was taken from a young woman in good health and CMV-seropositive.

The CDR3 bases are TGTGCCTGGAGTATGGACAGCGAAACATACGAGCAGTACTTC. This sequence encodes CAWSMDSETYEQYF. This rearrangement joins TRBV30 to TRBJ2-7; the D gene is possibly TRBD1 (6 bases). Trimming stripped 2 bases from V and 4 bases from J, with 15 bases between. The CDR3 covers 14 residues. CDR1 and CDR2 (germline): GTSNPN, SVGIG (reference sequence).